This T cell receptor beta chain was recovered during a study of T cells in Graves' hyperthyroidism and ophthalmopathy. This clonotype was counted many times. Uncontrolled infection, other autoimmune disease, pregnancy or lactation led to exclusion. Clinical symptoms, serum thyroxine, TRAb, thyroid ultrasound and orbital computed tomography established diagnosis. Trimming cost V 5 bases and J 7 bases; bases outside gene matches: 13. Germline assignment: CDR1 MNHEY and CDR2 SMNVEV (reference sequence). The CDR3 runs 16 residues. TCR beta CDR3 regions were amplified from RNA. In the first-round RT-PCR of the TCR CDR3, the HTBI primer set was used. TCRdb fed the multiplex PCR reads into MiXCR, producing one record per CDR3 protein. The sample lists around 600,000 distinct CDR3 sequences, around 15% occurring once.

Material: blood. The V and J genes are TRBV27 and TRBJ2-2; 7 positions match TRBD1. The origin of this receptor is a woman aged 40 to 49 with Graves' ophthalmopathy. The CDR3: CASSKGDRPLGGELFF. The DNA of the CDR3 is TGTGCCAGCAGTAAGGGGGACAGACCCCTGGGCGGGGAGCTGTTTTTT.